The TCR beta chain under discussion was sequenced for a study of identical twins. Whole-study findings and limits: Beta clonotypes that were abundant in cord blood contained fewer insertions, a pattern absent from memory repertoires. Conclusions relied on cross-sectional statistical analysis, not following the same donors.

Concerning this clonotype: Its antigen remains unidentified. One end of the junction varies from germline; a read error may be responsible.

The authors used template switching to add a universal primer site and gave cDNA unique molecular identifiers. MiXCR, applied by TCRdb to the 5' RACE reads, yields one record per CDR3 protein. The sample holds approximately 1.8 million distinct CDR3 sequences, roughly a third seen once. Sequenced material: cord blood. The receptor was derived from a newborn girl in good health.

The DNA for the CDR3 is TGCGCCAGCAGCGGACAGTACCAAGAGGCCCAGTACTTC. Its translation is CASSGQYQEAQYF. This chain uses TRBV5-1 with TRBJ2-5; perhaps TRBD1 as D (6 bases). This CDR3 contains 13 residues. CDR1 and CDR2 (germline): SGHRS, YFSETQ.